These 16 T cell receptor beta chains were sequenced from one sample in a study of blood T cell repertoires in COVID-19. Clones were sequenced by immunoSEQ multiplex PCR, and TCRdb holds only the in-frame ones, with some missing. Among under 450,000 clones listed, approximately 91% were seen once. Sequenced: PBMCs or T cells enriched from blood (not recorded which). The receptors were gathered from a middle-aged woman who had been exposed to COVID-19.

The chain recombines TRBV4-1 with TRBJ1-1, with TRBD1 identical over 10 bases. Trimming removed 1 base from V and 5 bases from J; junction bases left unmatched: 19. The CDR3 has 20 amino acids. Per the germline V gene, CDR1 is MGHRA and CDR2 is YSYEKL. The CDR3 loop is CASSQVLPRTGGMSRTEAFF. The CDR3 DNA sequence: TGCGCCAGCAGCCAAGTTCTTCCCCGGACAGGGGGGATGTCAAGAACTGAAGCTTTCTTT.

The chain couples TRBV15 to TRBJ2-2, with a weak D call TRBD2 (5 bases). The length of the CDR3 is 13 residues. Germline CDR1 reads LNHNV; CDR2 reads YYDKDF (reference sequence). The V gene lost 1 base and the J gene lost 7 bases, with 7 bases spanning the gap. CDR3 DNA sequence: TGTGCCACCAGCAGAGTCGAGGGCGGGGAGCTGTTTTTT. This encodes CATSRVEGGELFF.

V usage is TRBV30 and J usage is TRBJ1-5; 10 bases map to TRBD1. Trimming took 2 bases from V and 7 from J; bases not matched to a gene: 5. Per germline, CDR1 GTSNPN and CDR2 SVGIG (reference sequence). The CDR3 spans 14 residues. The CDR3 spells CAWSRQGASQPQHF. The CDR3 bases are TGTGCCTGGAGTCGACAGGGGGCGAGCCAGCCCCAGCATTTT.

As DNA, the CDR3 is TGTGCCAGCAGCGAGGATCTGGAATACGAGCAGTACTTC. Translation gives CASSEDLEYEQYF. This sequence joins TRBV2 and TRBJ2-7; no reliable D call. Trimming pared 6 bases from V and 4 bases from J, leaving 13 bases between. This CDR3 is 13 amino acids long. Germline lookup yields CDR1 SNHLY and CDR2 FYNNEI.

The V and J genes are TRBV28 and TRBJ1-2; no clear D gene. The germline V and J ends were trimmed by 5 bases and 4 bases, with 14 bases remaining between them. The CDR3 has 14 residues. Germline V gene data show CDR1 as MDHEN and CDR2 as SYDVKM. CDR3 region: CASSRRGFGYGYTF. The CDR3 DNA sequence: TGTGCCAGCAGTCGCCGGGGTTTCGGCTATGGCTACACCTTC.

The rearrangement uses TRBV6-7 and TRBJ1-5, with 7 bases lining up with TRBD1. TRBV6-7 is assigned to the ORF class and has an uncertain function. The V gene end was trimmed by 5 bases and the J gene end by 4 bases; junction bases not matched to a gene: 8. CDR3 length: 15 amino acids. CDR3 nucleotide sequence: TGTGCCAGCAGTAAAACAGGGGCAGGGAATCAGCCCCAGCATTTT. Translated: CASSKTGAGNQPQHF.

This clone was picked up a small number of times. The chain carries TRBV7-3 and TRBJ2-2; possible D gene TRBD1, 6 bases. Germline assignment: CDR1 SGHTA and CDR2 FQGTGA. V lost 4 bases and J 3 bases, leaving 15 bases between the germline ends. CDR3 size: 16 residues. The CDR3 protein is CASSSSPGHHTGELFF. Written as DNA, the CDR3 is TGTGCCAGCAGCTCATCGCCGGGACACCACACCGGGGAGCTGTTTTTT.

The J gene is TRBJ1-2, the V gene TRBV19, with a possible D match to TRBD1 (6 bases). Germline V gives CDR1 LNHDA, CDR2 SQIVND (reference sequence). The ends were cut back, 3 bases at V and 4 bases at J, with 12 bases in the middle. The length of the CDR3 is 14 residues. CDR3 bases: TGTGCCAGTAGTATGAAGACAGGCTTCTATGGCTACACCTTC. It translates to CASSMKTGFYGYTF.

The genes are TRBV5-1 and TRBJ1-5; a weak D match, TRBD1 (5 bases). V shed 4 bases and J shed 9 bases, with 11 bases lying between them. Germline CDR1 is SGHRS and CDR2 is YFSETQ. CDR3 length equals 12 residues. The CDR3 nucleotides read TGCGCCAGCAGCCCAGCCGGGGGGCCCCAGCATTTT. The encoded protein is CASSPAGGPQHF.

V gene TRBV27 combines with J gene TRBJ2-1; TRBD2 agrees at 7 bases. The CDR3 has 15 amino acids. After removal of 5 bases from V and 4 bases from J, the junction contained 8 bases not matched to a gene. Germline loops: CDR1 MNHEY, CDR2 SMNVEV (reference sequence). CDR3 DNA: TGTGCCAGCAGTCTTGGGGCTAGCGGATACAATGAGCAGTTCTTC. It specifies CASSLGASGYNEQFF.

This clone was observed many times. The rearrangement uses TRBV10-1 and TRBJ2-3; D gene unclear. This CDR3 has 14 residues. Germline CDR1 reads WNHNN; CDR2 reads SYGVQD (reference sequence). Trimming stripped 0 bases from V and 3 bases from J, with 7 bases between. In nucleotides, the CDR3 is TGCGCCAGCAGTGAGTCACGAGCTACAGATACGCAGTATTTT. Translation gives CASSESRATDTQYF.

This clone was recorded only once. This sequence joins TRBV15 and TRBJ2-5, with D perhaps TRBD2 (6 bases). Germline CDR1 LNHNV, CDR2 YYDKDF (reference sequence). V gave up 6 bases and J gave up 2 bases, with 16 bases separating them. This CDR3 is 15 amino acids long. The DNA of the CDR3 is TGTGCCACCAGGGCCCCCGGACTACCACAAGAGACCCAGTACTTC. It yields the protein CATRAPGLPQETQYF.

The chain joins TRBV25-1 to TRBJ1-4, with TRBD1 as a possible D gene (5 bases). Trimming took off 7 bases at V and 5 bases at J, with 20 bases between the two ends. Germline V gene sequence: CDR1 MGHDK, CDR2 SYGVNS. The CDR3 is 16 residues long. The DNA of the CDR3 is TGTGCCAGCACCTCGAAAGTCGGGGGATACAATGAAAAACTGTTTTTT. It codes for CASTSKVGGYNEKLFF.

This clone turned up a few times. This chain connects TRBV6-6 to TRBJ2-1; D remains ambiguous. This CDR3 spans 13 amino acids. Germline assignment: CDR1 MNHNY and CDR2 SVGAGI (reference sequence). Trimming left V 4 bases short and J 4 bases short, with 8 bases between. The CDR3 nucleotides read TGTGCCAGCAGTTCCATTCAGTACAATGAGCAGTTCTTC. Translated, it gives CASSSIQYNEQFF.

The V call is TRBV2, the J call TRBJ2-3; a possible D gene is TRBD2 (5 bases). V dropped 7 bases and J dropped 6 bases, with 14 bases sitting between them. Germline CDR1 reads SNHLY; CDR2 reads FYNNEI. The CDR3 has 13 amino acids. The CDR3 DNA reads as TGTGCCAGCAACAGCGCGAGAGGGGATACGCAGTATTTT. It specifies CASNSARGDTQYF.

The chain joins TRBV14 to TRBJ2-7; 11 positions match TRBD2. After removal of 4 bases from V and 2 bases from J, the junction contained 10 bases not matched to a gene. Looked up from germline, CDR1 is SGHDN and CDR2 is FVKESK. The CDR3 totals 17 residues. CDR3 protein: CASSPRALAGGTYEQYF. CDR3 DNA: TGTGCCAGCAGCCCGCGGGCCCTAGCGGGGGGAACCTACGAGCAGTACTTC. Using reference TRBV14 and TRBJ2-7 for the parts outside the CDR3, the full variable domain is EAGVTQFPSHSVIEKGQTVTLRCDPISGHDNLYWYRRVMGKEIKFLLHFVKESKQDESGMPNNRFLAERTGGTYSTLKVQPAELEDSGVYFCASSPRALAGGTYEQYFGPGTRLTVT.